A selection of T cell receptor beta chains follows, all from one sample in a study of blood T cell repertoires in COVID-19. Assay used: immunoSEQ multiplex PCR; TCRdb lists only in-frame clones, some missing. Among tens of thousands of clones listed, more than 75% were seen once. Sequencing input: peripheral blood. The receptor set was obtained from a man aged 40-55 years with COVID-19, enrolled during active disease. Each CDR3 is given without its conserved first and last residue.

J | V | CDR3
TRBJ2-7 | TRBV5-6 | ASSPGHGSYEQY
TRBJ1-1 | TRBV6-5 | ASRELQGAITEAF
TRBJ1-2 | TRBV5-4 | ASTRSGLGYGYT
TRBJ1-2 | TRBV6-4 | ASSEIEGAGGYT
TRBJ1-6 | TRBV11-2 | ASARLASPLH
TRBJ2-1 | TRBV19 | ASNRAGGSYNEQF
TRBJ2-3 | TRBV7-6 | ASSSIPPILAGHTDTQY
TRBJ2-5 | TRBV6-5 | ASSSVEETQY
TRBJ1-5 | TRBV3-1/TRBV3-2 | ASSGGGSNQPQH
TRBJ2-3 | TRBV28 | ASSREANTQY
TRBJ2-7 | TRBV18 | ASSQTGFEQY
TRBJ2-3 | TRBV5-1 | ASSLGVLAGTDTQY
TRBJ2-1 | TRBV7-2 | ASSLGGGVINEQF
TRBJ2-3 | TRBV2 | ASRSEQLWDTQY
TRBJ1-1 | TRBV14 | ASSVQASTEAF
TRBJ2-1 | TRBV19 | ASSIYYEQF
TRBJ2-3 | TRBV7-6 | ASSSGVQTGTDTQY
TRBJ1-4 | TRBV10-3 | ATAGAGPGGNEKLF
TRBJ2-3 | TRBV7-9 | ASSTGGPSDTQY
TRBJ1-2 | TRBV15 | ATSTRTPLRYT
TRBJ1-1 | TRBV19 | ASNKQMNTEAF
TRBJ1-2 | TRBV18 | ASSSGQGSLKGYT
TRBJ2-1 | TRBV5-3 | ARSFKRGGNEQF
TRBJ1-5 | TRBV30 | AWSLGQVGQPQH
TRBJ1-5 | TRBV7-2 | ASSLAAGYSNQPQH
TRBJ1-6 | TRBV5-4 | ASSFRGPYVSTYNSPLH
TRBJ2-1 | TRBV9 | ASSVAAGGIEQF
TRBJ2-2 | TRBV9 | ASSVAWTGEFNTGELF
TRBJ2-3 | TRBV18 | ASGPGERTDTQY
TRBJ1-5 | TRBV6-5 | ASSRDKSQPQH
TRBJ1-4 | TRBV27 | ASSRQGEKLF
TRBJ2-7 | TRBV28 | ASSPNPPGTEGCEQY
TRBJ2-5 | TRBV4-2 | ASSQGNRLRGKPQETQY
TRBJ1-5 | TRBV28 | ASTPSPQQPQH
TRBJ2-3 | TRBV14 | ASSRGQPTGRDTQY
TRBJ1-1 | TRBV30 | AWRRQGGREAF
TRBJ1-5 | TRBV19 | AGGAVGAGSRNQPQH
TRBJ1-4 | TRBV11-2 | ASSNRDRDEANEKLF